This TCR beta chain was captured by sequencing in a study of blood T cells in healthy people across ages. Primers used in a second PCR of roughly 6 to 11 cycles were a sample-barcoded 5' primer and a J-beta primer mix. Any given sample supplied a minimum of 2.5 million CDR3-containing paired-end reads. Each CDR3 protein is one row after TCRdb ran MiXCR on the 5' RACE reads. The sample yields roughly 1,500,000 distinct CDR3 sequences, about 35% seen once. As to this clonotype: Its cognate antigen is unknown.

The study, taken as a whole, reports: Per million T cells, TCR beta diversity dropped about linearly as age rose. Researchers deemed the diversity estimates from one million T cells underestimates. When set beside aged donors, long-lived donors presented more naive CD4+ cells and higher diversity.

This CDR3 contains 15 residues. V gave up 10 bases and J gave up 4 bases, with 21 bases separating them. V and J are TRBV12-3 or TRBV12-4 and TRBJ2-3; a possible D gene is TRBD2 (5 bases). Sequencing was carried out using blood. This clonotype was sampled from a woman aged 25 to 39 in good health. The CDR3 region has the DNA TGTGCCACCGACTTAGCGAGAGATAGAGCAGATACGCAGTATTTT. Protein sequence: CATDLARDRADTQYF.